Reported below is one T cell receptor beta chain. The antigen remains undetermined. This specimen belongs to a study of T cells in localized non-small cell lung cancer. Data came from immunoSEQ multiplex PCR; TCRdb stores just in-frame clones and leaves some out. Of 60,000 to 75,000 clones listed, 81% are singletons. Regarding the study as a whole: Tumor samples were not multi-region, leaving intratumor heterogeneity unexcluded. Of the top 100 tumor clones, median roughly 53 were in adjacent lung, 25 to 35 among its top 100. The highest T cell clonality was in uninvolved adjacent lung, above tumor. Longer overall survival accompanied higher blood T cell density.

The receptor comes from a man between 40 and 69 years old with stage II lung adenocarcinoma. The source material was PBMCs, sampled before any cancer treatment.

The CDR3 protein is CASSLQGLAKNIQYF. The CDR3 coding sequence is TGTGCCAGCAGTCTTCAGGGGTTAGCCAAAAACATTCAGTACTTC. The V and J genes are TRBV7-9 and TRBJ2-4, with D possibly matching TRBD1 (6 bases). V lost 6 bases and J 0 bases, leaving 12 bases between the germline ends. This CDR3 region has 15 residues. From germline, CDR1 is SEHNR and CDR2 FQNEAQ (reference sequence).